This entry lists 4 T cell receptor beta chains sequenced from one sample in a study of blood T cell repertoires in COVID-19. The method was immunoSEQ multiplex PCR; TCRdb's version includes in-frame clones alone and lacks a portion of them. The top ten clones hold 0.75% to 1% of a sample with approximately 250,000 clones, 88% of them seen once. Sequenced input: PBMCs or T cells enriched from blood (not recorded which). Receptor source: a woman in her 30s who had recovered from COVID-19.

The rearrangement joins TRBV7-8 to TRBJ1-3, with TRBD1 identical over 7 bases. Germline-derived CDR1 and CDR2 are SGHVS and FQNEAQ. Unmatched junction bases numbered 7, after V lost 5 bases and J lost 0 bases. The CDR3 extends over 16 amino acids. The CDR3 sequence is CASSRGTVYSGNTIYF. The CDR3 nucleotides read TGTGCCAGCAGCCGAGGGACAGTTTACTCTGGAAACACCATATATTTT.

The CDR3 DNA reads as TGTGCCAGCAGCGTAGCTACGTACGAGCAGTACTTC. Translated: CASSVATYEQYF. J is TRBJ2-7 and V is TRBV9; D call uncertain. This CDR3 has 12 residues. Germline assignment: CDR1 SGDLS and CDR2 YYNGEE. V was trimmed by 0 bases and J by 4 bases, leaving 5 bases between them.

The chain links TRBV28 to TRBJ2-4, with a possible D match to TRBD1 (7 bases). Per the germline V gene, CDR1 is MDHEN and CDR2 is SYDVKM. Trimming cost V 6 bases and J 7 bases, with 19 bases left between them. CDR3 length equals 15 residues. CDR3 protein: CASRRYTGAGNIQYF. CDR3 sequence (DNA): TGTGCCAGCAGACGATACACAGGGGCGGGGAACATTCAGTACTTC.

The gene calls are TRBV27 and TRBJ2-5; possible D gene TRBD2, 6 bases. Germline V CDR1 and CDR2: MNHEY, SMNVEV (reference sequence). The CDR3 totals 15 residues. The V gene lost 5 bases and the J gene lost 5 bases, with 18 bases spanning the gap. CDR3 sequence (DNA): TGTGCCAGCAGTCCACGACTAGTTTGGGGGGAGACCCAGTACTTC. Its protein product is CASSPRLVWGETQYF.